This TCR beta chain stems from a study of shared clonotypes between healthy human individuals. CDR1 and CDR2 (germline): SGHKS, YYEKEE (reference sequence). Deletions cut 2 bases from V and 0 bases from J, with 6 bases between. There are 14 residues in the CDR3. Sequenced by immunoSEQ multiplex PCR; TCRdb stores in-frame clones only, minus some. This repertoire shows approximately 1.4 million clones, approximately 98% found once; its top ten account for around 0.47%. The V and J genes are TRBV5-5 and TRBJ1-5, with unresolved D. The sequence was obtained from a young man in good health. Sequenced input: naive CD4+ T cells sorted from blood. The sample's subset: CD45RA+ positively selected. DNA of the CDR3: TGTGCCAGCAGCTTATCCGATAGCAATCAGCCCCAGCATTTT. Protein: CASSLSDSNQPQHF.